This T cell receptor beta chain was sequenced for a study of regulatory T cells in long-lasting Graves disease. The V segment lost 4 bases and the J segment 0 bases; nucleotides outside the gene matches: 5. The germline gives CDR1 LGHDT, CDR2 YNNKEL (reference sequence). The CDR3 covers 15 residues. This clonotype came up many times. Time point reported: persistent/refractory GD, antithyroid drugs over 5 years with positive TRAb. The TCR library was made from RNA that had been extracted from PBMCs in TRIzol. Patients were enrolled at an endocrinology department in Xi'an, China. Researchers made TCR beta libraries by using iRepertoire HTBI primers and running Arm-PCR on CDR3 regions. The authors' processing: Detected in the samples were some 68 TRBV and 15 or so TRBJ segments. TCRdb ran MiXCR on the multiplex PCR reads and lists one entry per CDR3 protein. TCRdb's processing, not the authors', yielded these V and J calls. This table has approximately 440,000 distinct CDR3 sequences, around a quarter appearing once.

The sequencing here drew on peripheral blood mononuclear cells (PBMCs), taken when the disease was refractory, from a patient treated with antithyroid drugs. The clonotype originates from a female donor with Graves disease. The chain recombines TRBV3-1 with TRBJ2-5; TRBD1 matches at 7 bases. The CDR3 sequence: CASSPSRGYQETQYF. The CDR3 region has the DNA TGTGCCAGCAGCCCCTCCAGGGGGTACCAAGAGACCCAGTACTTC.